A single T cell receptor (beta chain) is shown here with its context. No antigen is known for it. The CDR3 covers 16 residues. J was trimmed by 3 bases and V by 3 bases; bases with no gene match: 2. The germline V gene has CDR1 LGHNA and CDR2 YNFKEQ. The record originates from a study of cytomegalovirus exposure and HLA in healthy donors. Study details: HLA-typed donors were the source of approximately 88 million unique TCRs held in an early data release.

The study ran its PCR with 60 Vbeta and 13 Jbeta primers. Clones were sequenced by immunoSEQ multiplex PCR, and TCRdb holds only the in-frame ones, with some missing. The profile shows 120,000 or so clones, around 72% of them singletons. Study findings and constraints: The study listed under 200 cytomegalovirus-associated TCR beta chains.

The sample comprised PBMCs. The sequence derives from a man younger than 40 in good health and CMV-seronegative. V and J are TRBV4-2 and TRBJ2-1, with 13 bases fitting TRBD2. The DNA for the CDR3 is TGTGCCAGCAGCCATGGACTAGCGGGGGACTACAATGAGCAGTTCTTC. It is translated as CASSHGLAGDYNEQFF.